The rows below give T cell receptor beta chains drawn from one sample of a study of CD8+CD57+ T cells in acquired aplastic anemia. Via MiXCR, TCRdb re-called the reads, giving one row per CDR3 protein. Among about 160,000 distinct CDR3 sequences, 40% to 50% were seen once, and the ten largest hold more than 30%. The sequencing input was sorted CD4+, CD8+, or CD8+CD57+ T cells (not recorded which) from PBMCs. These receptors originate from a human donor with aplastic anemia. CDR3s leave out the opening cysteine and the closing phenylalanine or tryptophan.

v_gene	j_gene	CDR3aa
TRBV13	TRBJ2-7	ASRPERGAYEQY
TRBV12-3/TRBV12-4	TRBJ1-1	ASSFVAWNTEAF
TRBV25-1	TRBJ2-7	ATLKGYEQY
TRBV15	TRBJ2-7	ATSRGLGGPYEQY
TRBV11-1	TRBJ1-1	ASSLLPYRNPRDRRDAEAF
TRBV10-2	TRBJ1-6	ASSEAGNSPLH
TRBV20-1	TRBJ1-5	SVPRGANQPQH
TRBV15	TRBJ2-2	ATSVNPNTGELF
TRBV20-1	TRBJ2-1	SAGLAGVYEQF
TRBV10-3	TRBJ1-2	AIGPVDRYGYT
TRBV10-3	TRBJ2-3	AISGRDTDTHY
TRBV27	TRBJ1-5	ASRGQGGNQPQH
TRBV7-3	TRBJ2-7	ASSRTGHEQY
TRBV10-2	TRBJ2-5	ASSEARGLTKETQY
TRBV11-1	TRBJ1-5	ASSLGRGGSNQPQH
TRBV29-1	TRBJ1-2	SVDSGAAAPGYT
TRBV19	TRBJ2-1	ASSISGGRASGEQF
TRBV24-1	TRBJ1-4	ATYDRVRVEKLF
TRBV7-3	TRBJ1-1	ASSLEWTEAF
TRBV24-1	TRBJ1-5	ATSQGRGAGQPQH
TRBV6-4	TRBJ2-7	ASRKRGGYEQY
TRBV29-1	TRBJ2-7	SARDRTYEQY
TRBV24-1	TRBJ1-1	ATSDIPGHPQAF
TRBV5-1	TRBJ2-7	ASSLAGTGAYEQY
TRBV2	TRBJ2-7	ASSEVEDPSYEQY
TRBV4-3	TRBJ2-3	ASSPWTSALPDSTDTQY
TRBV24-1	TRBJ2-7	ATSDFSSGRYEQY
TRBV19	TRBJ2-3	ASSIGITQY
TRBV7-6	TRBJ1-2	ASSLWPVAKNGYT
TRBV4-2	TRBJ1-4	ASSKEERLNEKLF
TRBV7-6	TRBJ2-7	ASSSIQGSEQY
TRBV5-5	TRBJ1-3	ASSFLGQGNGNTIY
TRBV9	TRBJ2-2	ASSLSGSGYGELF
TRBV7-7	TRBJ1-5	AKRPAGFQPQH
TRBV2	TRBJ2-7	ASSGGPRTYEQY
TRBV24-1	TRBJ1-2	ATSDPQTANYGYT
TRBV9	TRBJ1-1	ASKSGTEAF
TRBV15	TRBJ2-7	ATSVRSGTGIYEQY
TRBV11-1	TRBJ2-1	ASPTWALDTGGETYNEQF
TRBV9	TRBJ1-6	ASSVAADYNSPLH
TRBV29-1	TRBJ2-5	SVEDWETQETQY
TRBV10-3	TRBJ2-2	ASSQGITTGELF
TRBV24-1	TRBJ2-5	ATSDQGARETQY
TRBV9	TRBJ2-1	ASSVGGSLSYNEQF
TRBV11-2	TRBJ2-2	ASSQGRVPNTGELF
TRBV2	TRBJ2-1	ASRKGASYNEQF
TRBV10-3	TRBJ2-1	AISGRRDRGLDEQF
TRBV2	TRBJ1-2	ASSEAVRSQGYT
TRBV24-1	TRBJ1-5	ATSPPGVNQPQH
TRBV5-5	TRBJ2-7	ASSFYRGSSYEQY
TRBV7-8	TRBJ2-5	ASSYSEGSYAETQY
TRBV5-4	TRBJ2-1	ASSLDRVTPYNEQF
TRBV6-1	TRBJ2-7	ASSELPGLALYEQY